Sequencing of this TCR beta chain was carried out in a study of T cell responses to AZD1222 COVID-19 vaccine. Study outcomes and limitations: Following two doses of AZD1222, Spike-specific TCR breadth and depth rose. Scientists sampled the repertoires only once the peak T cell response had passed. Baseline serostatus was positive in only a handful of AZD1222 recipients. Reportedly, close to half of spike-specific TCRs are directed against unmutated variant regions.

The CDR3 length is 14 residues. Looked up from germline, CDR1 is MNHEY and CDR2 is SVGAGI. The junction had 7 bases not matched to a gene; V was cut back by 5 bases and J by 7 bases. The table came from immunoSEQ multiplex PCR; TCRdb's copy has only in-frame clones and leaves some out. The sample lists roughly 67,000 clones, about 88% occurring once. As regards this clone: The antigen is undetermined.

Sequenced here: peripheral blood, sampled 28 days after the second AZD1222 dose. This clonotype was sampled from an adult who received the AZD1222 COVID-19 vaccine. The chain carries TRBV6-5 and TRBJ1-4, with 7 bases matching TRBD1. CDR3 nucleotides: TGTGCCAGCAGTATAGACAGGGATAGTGAAAAACTGTTTTTT. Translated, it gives CASSIDRDSEKLFF.